This TCR beta chain was identified during a study of blood T cell repertoires in COVID-19 (dated by TCRdb to the early 2020s). At the level of the whole study: Samples from collaborators originated in the United States, Italy and Spain and spanned both the acute and convalescent phases of COVID-19. The material from the prospective study consisted of cDNA or gDNA derived from T cells, B-cell-depleted T cells, or PBMCs. The repertoires were released in a freely available public database meant as a resource for research on the immune response to SARS-CoV-2. Where HLA class I and class II types were available, the types were taken from metadata supplied by the sample provider, not from assay-based typing. Nearly every sample came with metadata listing a de-identified subject ID, COVID-19 status, age in years and sex. The dataset comprised deeply sampled blood TCRbeta repertoires from subjects exposed to, actively infected with, or recovered from COVID-19. The samples were drawn from two sources: the first 160 participants of the ongoing ImmuneRACE study, and fewer than 1,500 subjects contributed by 6 global collaborators.

Each collaborating institution followed its own protocols to collect whole blood in K2EDTA tubes. For TCRbeta analysis, collaborators shipped samples in one of three forms: frozen whole blood, isolated PBMCs, or DNA extracted from either of those sample types. As regards this clone: This receptor's antigen is unknown. Within one base of it there is no much larger clone, and no base qualities were kept.

Here is what the overall study found, with its caveats: Clinical and demographic metadata were provided uncurated, with the amount varying by source and participant.

CDR1 and CDR2, looked up from the germline V gene, are SGHRS and YFSETQ. Inclusive of the bounding cysteine and phenylalanine, the CDR3 is 16 residues long. Just the 48-base CDR3 DNA is kept, in frame starting at base 1. Unmatched junction bases come to 8, with V trimmed by 0 bases and J by 4 bases. The immunoSEQ Assay, a bias-controlled multiplex PCR, was used to amplify TCRbeta CDR3 regions from genomic DNA. The authors' analysis ran thus. The number of nucleated cells in each sample was estimated from the amplification of reference gene primers within the assay. To quantify the absolute abundance of each unique TCRbeta CDR3 rearrangement, sequence reads were collapsed and filtered. For each sample, productive Simpson clonality was calculated by taking the square root of Simpson's diversity index across productive rearrangements. As stored in TCRdb, this immuneACCESS dataset retains in-frame rearrangements with V and J assigned. A fraction of the clones does not appear; measured against another copy, unresolved V genes explain less than half of the discrepancy, and the remainder lacks a known reason. That table is the source of V, J and clone size, and D and trimming were worked out from the DNA. Present in this sample are about 66,000 clones, around 92% of which were seen just once. The top ten clones comprise approximately 1.5% of the sample.

The chain is made from TRBV5-1 and TRBJ1-1; TRBD1 matches 8 bases in the middle. The material sequenced was peripheral blood. This clonotype was obtained from a man aged 60 to 75 with acute or convalescent COVID-19. The CDR3 here reads CASSLDGRGLGTEAFF. In nucleotide form, the sequence is TGCGCCAGCAGCTTGGATGGCAGGGGGCTCGGCACTGAAGCTTTCTTT.